Included here is one TCR beta chain sequence, with context. Its matching antigen is unknown. These data come from a study of cytomegalovirus exposure and HLA in healthy donors. The CDR3 runs 15 residues. V shed 5 bases and J shed 5 bases, with 18 bases lying between them. Germline CDR1 MNHEY, CDR2 SVGAGI. Broader study findings: In a later analysis, an Asian-associated ancestry cluster reportedly showed fewer N-insertions than the approximately 700-donor mean. Cytomegalovirus status, reportedly, was diagnosed with high specificity and sensitivity by the classifier. In a later analysis, approximately 15,000 TCR beta sequences were associated with HLA alleles at 0.05 false discovery rate. Within a later analysis, the majority of CMV-associated TCR beta chains appeared HLA-restricted.

Researchers ran the PCR with 60 Vbeta and 13 Jbeta primers. This table comes from immunoSEQ multiplex PCR, and its TCRdb copy is limited to in-frame clones, with some not included. The sample holds roughly 150,000 clones, roughly 84% seen once. The receptor was derived from a boy aged 2 to 9 in good health and CMV-seronegative. The chain links TRBV6-5 to TRBJ1-2; D is possibly TRBD1 (5 bases). The sequencing input was PBMCs. CDR3 loop: CASSGPRGGGYGYTF. The CDR3 nucleotides are TGTGCCAGCAGTGGTCCTAGGGGCGGGGGTTATGGCTACACCTTC.